A selection of T cell receptor beta chains follows, all from one sample in a study of OX40 agonist ivuxolimab in advanced cancers. The protocol was immunoSEQ multiplex PCR, while the TCRdb copy is restricted to in-frame clones and leaves out a portion. The sample holds tens of thousands of clones, roughly 92% seen once. This specimen was CD4+ or CD8+ T cells sorted from blood, taken in a trial of the OX40 agonist ivuxolimab. These receptors all stem from an adult with an advanced solid tumor such as melanoma, head and neck, liver or kidney cancer. Both conserved end residues are part of each CDR3. The D gene is left open where the match is weak. Clone size appears in some rows only: once, few, many, or a class for an expanded clone.

size | D | J | V | DNA | CDR3
- | - | TRBJ2-1 | TRBV4-1 | TGCGCCAGCAGCCAGGGGGGCGGGATTGCCTACAATGAGCAGTTCTTC | CASSQGGGIAYNEQFF
- | TRBD2 | TRBJ2-5 | TRBV7-9 | TGTGCCAGCAGCTCCGGGACTAGCGGGAGAGAGACCCAGTACTTC | CASSSGTSGRETQYF
- | - | TRBJ2-2 | TRBV27 | TGTGCCAGCAGCGTTGGGGCGAACACCGGGGAGCTGTTTTTT | CASSVGANTGELFF
once | - | TRBJ1-1 | TRBV19 | TGTGCCAGCCGAACCGGGACCGCGAACACTGAAGCTTTCTTT | CASRTGTANTEAFF
- | TRBD2 | TRBJ2-3 | TRBV27 | TGTGCCAGCAGTTTATTAGCGGGAGCGTCAGATACGCAGTATTTT | CASSLLAGASDTQYF
once | - | TRBJ2-5 | TRBV5-1 | TGCGCCAGCAAAGTGTCAACGCAAGAGACCCAGTACTTC | CASKVSTQETQYF
- | TRBD2 | TRBJ2-1 | TRBV27 | TGTGCCAGCAGTTCCCCGGGGGGATGGAGCAATGAGCAGTTCTTC | CASSSPGGWSNEQFF
- | TRBD1 | TRBJ2-7 | TRBV4-1 | TGCGCCAGCAGCCAAGAGGCGGGAAAACAGGGGGCCTACGAGCAGTACTTC | CASSQEAGKQGAYEQYF
once | - | TRBJ2-3 | TRBV27 | TGTGCCAGCAGACCCGGGAGTACGACAGATACGCAGTATTTT | CASRPGSTTDTQYF
- | - | TRBJ1-2 | TRBV7-9 | TGTGCCAGCAGTTTAGTAACAGGCAACTATGGCTACACCTTC | CASSLVTGNYGYTF
- | - | TRBJ1-4 | TRBV6-5 | TGTGCCAGCAGTTACACGACAGCAACTAATGAAAAACTGTTTTTT | CASSYTTATNEKLFF
- | TRBD2 | TRBJ2-7 | TRBV7-2 | TGTGCCAGCAGCGTAAGCTGGACGACCGGGACTAGCTCCTACGAGCAGTACTTC | CASSVSWTTGTSSYEQYF
- | TRBD2 | TRBJ2-2 | TRBV6-1 | TGTGCCAGCAGTGCATCGGCTAGCGGGAGTGGGGAGCTGTTTTTT | CASSASASGSGELFF
- | TRBD1 | TRBJ1-1 | TRBV5-1 | TGCGCCAGCAGCCCAGGGACAGGGGGGACTGAAGCTTTCTTT | CASSPGTGGTEAFF
- | - | TRBJ2-1 | TRBV7-2 | TGTGCCAGCAGCCCGTCGGCTGAACGGTTCTTC | CASSPSAERFF
- | - | TRBJ1-4 | TRBV4-1 | TGCGCCAGCAGCCAAGGGGCAGCGCATAATGAAAAACTGTTTTTT | CASSQGAAHNEKLFF
once | - | TRBJ2-3 | TRBV19 | TGTGCCAGTAGTATGGGTAGCAACACAGATACGCAGTATTTT | CASSMGSNTDTQYF
- | TRBD2 | TRBJ2-1 | TRBV10-3 | TGTGCCATCAGTGTTCCCCTAGCGGGAGGTTACAATGAGCAGTTCTTC | CAISVPLAGGYNEQFF
once | - | TRBJ1-4 | TRBV7-2 | TGTGCCAGCAGCGGTCAGTTTAATGAAAAACTGTTTTTT | CASSGQFNEKLFF
- | - | TRBJ2-7 | TRBV30 | TGTGCCTGGAGTGTACAGGTAGGGAACTACGAGCAGTACTTC | CAWSVQVGNYEQYF
- | - | TRBJ2-7 | TRBV21-1 | TGTGCCAGCAGCAGGCCCCTAGCGGGCTCCTACGAGCAGTACTTC | CASSRPLAGSYEQYF
- | TRBD1 | TRBJ1-1 | TRBV30 | TGTGCCTGGAGCCGGACAGGGGGGACTGAAGCTTTCTTT | CAWSRTGGTEAFF
- | - | TRBJ1-2 | TRBV19 | TGTGCCAGTAGTATGAGGTCCTCGCAGTATGGCTACACCTTC | CASSMRSSQYGYTF
few | - | TRBJ1-2 | TRBV7-9 | TGTGCCAGCAGCTTTGGACAATCTTATGGCTACACCTTC | CASSFGQSYGYTF
once | TRBD1 | TRBJ1-3 | TRBV6-1 | TGTGCCAGCAGTGACGAAGAACAGGGGCCTGGAAACACCATATATTTT | CASSDEEQGPGNTIYF
- | TRBD1 | TRBJ1-3 | TRBV10-3 | TGTGCCATCAGTGACCTGGACAGGGGAGGTGGAAACACCATATATTTT | CAISDLDRGGGNTIYF
- | TRBD2 | TRBJ2-3 | TRBV5-4 | TGTGCCAGCAGCCCTTGGACTAGCGGGGGTAACACAGATACGCAGTATTTT | CASSPWTSGGNTDTQYF
- | - | TRBJ1-1 | TRBV7-9 | TGTGCCAGCAGCTTTCGAGGTGGGGCAGGGTACACTGAAGCTTTCTTT | CASSFRGGAGYTEAFF
- | - | TRBJ1-4 | TRBV11-2 | TGTGCCAGCAGCACCAGCGATGAAAAACTGTTTTTT | CASSTSDEKLFF
- | - | TRBJ2-7 | TRBV5-5 | TGTGCCAGCAGCCCGGACGGGGGCCTGACCCCCTACGAGCAGTACTTC | CASSPDGGLTPYEQYF
- | TRBD1 | TRBJ1-3 | TRBV30 | TGTGCCTGGAGTTGGACTACAGGGGAATCCATATATTTT | CAWSWTTGESIYF
- | - | TRBJ2-7 | TRBV30 | TGTGCCTGTTCTAACGGGGCTAGCCACACCGGTAACGAGCAGTACTTC | CACSNGASHTGNEQYF
- | TRBD2 | TRBJ2-2 | TRBV9 | TGTGCCAGCAGCGTCACGGGAGGGCCCCACACCGGGGAGCTGTTTTTT | CASSVTGGPHTGELFF
- | TRBD1 | TRBJ2-1 | TRBV25-1 | TGTGCCAGCAGTGGTACAGGGGACCCATTGGGGAATGAGCAGTTCTTC | CASSGTGDPLGNEQFF
- | - | TRBJ2-5 | TRBV18 | TGTGCCAGCTCACCATTCCCTGGAGGAGGGCAGTACAAAGAGACCCAGTACTTC | CASSPFPGGGQYKETQYF
- | TRBD1 | TRBJ1-1 | TRBV5-1 | TGCGCCAGCACCAATAGTCCCGGGACAGCAAACACTGAAGCTTTCTTT | CASTNSPGTANTEAFF
- | TRBD2 | TRBJ2-1 | TRBV5-4 | TGTGCCAGCAGCTTAGGAAGCGGGGCGGGGTTCTACAATGAGCAGTTCTTC | CASSLGSGAGFYNEQFF
- | - | TRBJ2-5 | TRBV21-1 | TGTGCCAGCAGGGCAAAGTGGGCGGGAGTTGGAGAGACCCAGTACTTC | CASRAKWAGVGETQYF
few | - | TRBJ1-3 | TRBV30 | TGTGCCTGGAGTGTTGGGGGGCGGACCAACACCATATATTTT | CAWSVGGRTNTIYF
- | TRBD2 | TRBJ2-7 | TRBV10-1 | TGCGCCAGCAGTGACGGGACTACCAAATACGAGCAGTACTTC | CASSDGTTKYEQYF